This T cell receptor beta chain is from a study of T cell responses to AZD1222 COVID-19 vaccine. V trimming: 1 base; J trimming: 5 bases; junction bases outside the gene matches: 5. CDR1 and CDR2 (germline): LGHDT, YNNKEL (reference sequence). The CDR3 length is 15 residues. A note on this clone: The antigen is not known.

Study-level points and caveats: Vaccine-associated CD4 TCRs ranged over spike, dominating at 160-218 and 743-854. The number of AZD1222 recipients seropositive at baseline was only five to seven.

Clones were read by immunoSEQ multiplex PCR, and TCRdb kept only the in-frame ones, dropping some. The sample yields 90,000 to 150,000 clones, about nine tenths seen once. The source of this sequence is an adult who received the MenACWY meningococcal vaccine as a control. The specimen was peripheral blood, collected 28 days after the second dose of the MenACWY control vaccine. The V call is TRBV3-1 (or the pseudogene TRBV3-2), the J call TRBJ1-5; TRBD1 aligns across 7 bases. In nucleotides, the CDR3 is TGTGCCAGCAGCCAAGGGACAGGACCACATCAGCCCCAGCATTTT. It codes for CASSQGTGPHQPQHF.